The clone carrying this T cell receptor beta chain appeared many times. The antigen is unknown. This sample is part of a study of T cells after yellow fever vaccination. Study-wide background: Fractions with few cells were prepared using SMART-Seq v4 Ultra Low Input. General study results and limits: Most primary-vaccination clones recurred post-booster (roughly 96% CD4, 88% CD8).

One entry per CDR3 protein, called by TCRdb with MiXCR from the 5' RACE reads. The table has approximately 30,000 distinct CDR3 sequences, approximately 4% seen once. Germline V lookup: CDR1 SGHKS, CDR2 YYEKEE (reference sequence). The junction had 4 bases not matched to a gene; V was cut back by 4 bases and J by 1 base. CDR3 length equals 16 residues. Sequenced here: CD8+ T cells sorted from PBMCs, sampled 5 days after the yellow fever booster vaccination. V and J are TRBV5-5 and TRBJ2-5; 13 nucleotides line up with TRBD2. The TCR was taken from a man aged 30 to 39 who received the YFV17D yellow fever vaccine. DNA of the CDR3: TGTGCCAGCAGCCTCGGACTAGCGGGGGTCCAAGAGACCCAGTACTTC. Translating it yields CASSLGLAGVQETQYF.